The text below deals with one TCR beta chain. The antigen is undetermined. 13 Jbeta primers and 60 Vbeta primers were used for the PCR. Assay: immunoSEQ multiplex PCR; the TCRdb copy retains only in-frame clones and omits some. This sample has 100,000 to 150,000 clones, with approximately 70% found just once. CDR3 length: 16 residues. V trimming: 5 bases; J trimming: 7 bases; junction bases outside the gene matches: 10. CDR1 and CDR2 from the germline V gene are LNHDA and SQIVND (reference sequence). The data originate from a study of cytomegalovirus exposure and HLA in healthy donors. Notes on the study in general: A missense variant in DCLRE1C was later tied to TCR beta V- and J-gene trimming. A list of approximately 160 TCR beta chains associated with cytomegalovirus was given. Using the classifier, cytomegalovirus status was reportedly diagnosed with high specificity and sensitivity. A later look showed TCR association rates differing by HLA locus, highest for DRB1 and lowest for HLA-C.

The TCR originated in a woman aged 60 to 75 in good health and CMV-seropositive. This chain connects TRBV19 to TRBJ2-1, with 11 bases aligning to TRBD2. Sequences were obtained from PBMCs. The CDR3 is CASSGSGGATFNEQFF. Here the CDR3 DNA reads TGTGCCAGTAGTGGTAGCGGGGGGGCCACGTTTAATGAGCAGTTCTTC.